The next 2 T cell receptor beta chains were all read from a single sample in a study of OX40 agonist ivuxolimab in advanced cancers. Method: immunoSEQ multiplex PCR; TCRdb's copy keeps in-frame clones and lacks some. The table has about 94,000 clones, roughly 84% seen once; the top ten hold over 0.3%. Sequencing was performed on CD4+ or CD8+ T cells sorted from blood, taken in a trial of the OX40 agonist ivuxolimab. The source is an adult with an advanced solid tumor such as melanoma, head and neck, liver or kidney cancer.

The chain is built from TRBV5-4 and TRBJ2-1; D is possibly TRBD1 or TRBD2 (5 bases each). V lost 6 bases, J lost 7 bases, and 14 bases lay in between. The CDR3 has 13 amino acids. Germline CDR1 reads SGHNT; CDR2 reads YYREEE (reference sequence). This CDR3 is CASTLGWGNEQFF. In DNA, the CDR3 is TGTGCCAGCACCCTGGGGTGGGGGAATGAGCAGTTCTTC. The full variable domain, completed using reference TRBV5-4 and TRBJ2-1, is ETGVTQSPTHLIKTRGQQVTLRCSSQSGHNTVSWYQQALGQGPQFIFQYYREEENGRGNFPPRFSGLQFPNYSSELNVNALELDDSALYLCASTLGWGNEQFFGPGTRLTVL.

V is TRBV14 and J is TRBJ1-2; TRBD1 is a possible D gene (5 bases). CDR1 SGHDN and CDR2 FVKESK come from the germline V gene. This CDR3 contains 19 residues. The ends were cut back, 0 bases at V and 8 bases at J, with 28 bases in the middle. CDR3: CASSQDGSLRDFYTRGYTF. CDR3 nucleotides: TGTGCCAGCAGCCAAGACGGAAGCCTTAGGGACTTCTACACCAGGGGCTACACCTTC.